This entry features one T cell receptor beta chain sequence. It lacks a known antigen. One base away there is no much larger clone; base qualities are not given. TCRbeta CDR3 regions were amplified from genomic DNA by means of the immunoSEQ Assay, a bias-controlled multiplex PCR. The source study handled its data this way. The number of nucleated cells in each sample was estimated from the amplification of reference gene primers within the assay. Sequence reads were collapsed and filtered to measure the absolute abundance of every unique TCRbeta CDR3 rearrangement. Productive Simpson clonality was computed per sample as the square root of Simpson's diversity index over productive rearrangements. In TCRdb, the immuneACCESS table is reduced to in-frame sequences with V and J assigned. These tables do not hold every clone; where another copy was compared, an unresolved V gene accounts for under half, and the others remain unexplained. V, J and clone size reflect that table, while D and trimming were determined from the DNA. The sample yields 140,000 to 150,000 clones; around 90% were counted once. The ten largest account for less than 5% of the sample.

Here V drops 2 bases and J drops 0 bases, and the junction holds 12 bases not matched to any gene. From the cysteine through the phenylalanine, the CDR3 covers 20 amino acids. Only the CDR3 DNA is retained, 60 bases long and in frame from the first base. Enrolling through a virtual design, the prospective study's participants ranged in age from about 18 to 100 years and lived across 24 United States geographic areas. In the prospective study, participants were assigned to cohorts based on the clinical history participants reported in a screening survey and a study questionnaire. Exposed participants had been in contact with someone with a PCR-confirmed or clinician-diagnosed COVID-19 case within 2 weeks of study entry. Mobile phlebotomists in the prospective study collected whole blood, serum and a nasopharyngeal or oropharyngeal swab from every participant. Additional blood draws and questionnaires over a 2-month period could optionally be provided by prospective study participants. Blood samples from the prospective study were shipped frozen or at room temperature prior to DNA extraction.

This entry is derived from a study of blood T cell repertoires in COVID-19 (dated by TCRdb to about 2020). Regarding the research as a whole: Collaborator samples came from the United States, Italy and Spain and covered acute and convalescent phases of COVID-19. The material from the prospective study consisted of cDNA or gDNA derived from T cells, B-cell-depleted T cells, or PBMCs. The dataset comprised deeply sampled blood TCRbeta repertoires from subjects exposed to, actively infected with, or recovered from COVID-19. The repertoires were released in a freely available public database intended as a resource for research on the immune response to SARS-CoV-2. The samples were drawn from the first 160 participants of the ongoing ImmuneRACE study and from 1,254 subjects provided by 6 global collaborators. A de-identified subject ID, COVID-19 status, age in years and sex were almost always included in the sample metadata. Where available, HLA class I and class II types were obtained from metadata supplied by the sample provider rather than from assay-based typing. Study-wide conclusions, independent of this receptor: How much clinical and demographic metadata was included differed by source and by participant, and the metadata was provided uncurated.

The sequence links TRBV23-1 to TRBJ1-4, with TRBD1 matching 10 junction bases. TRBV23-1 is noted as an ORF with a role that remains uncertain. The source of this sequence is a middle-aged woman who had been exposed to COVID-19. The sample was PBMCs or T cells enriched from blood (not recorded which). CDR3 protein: CASSQRAGTGAFATNEKLFF. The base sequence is TGCGCCAGCAGTCAAAGAGCCGGGACAGGGGCGTTTGCAACTAATGAAAAACTGTTTTTT.